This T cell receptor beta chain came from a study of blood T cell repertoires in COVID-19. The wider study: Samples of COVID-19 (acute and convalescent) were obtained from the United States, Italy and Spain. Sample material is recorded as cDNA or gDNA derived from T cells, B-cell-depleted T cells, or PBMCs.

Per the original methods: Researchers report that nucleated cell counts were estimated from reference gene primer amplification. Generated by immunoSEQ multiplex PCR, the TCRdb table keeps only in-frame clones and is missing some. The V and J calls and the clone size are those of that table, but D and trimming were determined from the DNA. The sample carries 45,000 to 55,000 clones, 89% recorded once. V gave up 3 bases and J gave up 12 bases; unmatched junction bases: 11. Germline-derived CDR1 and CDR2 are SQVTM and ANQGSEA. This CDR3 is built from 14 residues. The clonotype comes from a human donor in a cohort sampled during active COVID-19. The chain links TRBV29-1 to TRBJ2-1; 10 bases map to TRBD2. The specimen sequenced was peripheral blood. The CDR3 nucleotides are TGCAGCGTTGAGACAGCGGGAGGGCCATATGGGCAGTTCTTC. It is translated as CSVETAGGPYGQFF.